This T cell receptor (beta chain) was sequenced in a study of cytomegalovirus exposure and HLA in healthy donors. Trimming shortened V by 1 base and J by 4 bases, and 23 bases separated the two germline ends. Germline V gene data show CDR1 as KGHSH and CDR2 as LQKENI. CDR3 length: 19 amino acids. The PCR was carried out with 60 Vbeta primers and 13 Jbeta primers. Here immunoSEQ multiplex PCR was the method, and the copy in TCRdb shows in-frame clones only, minus some. The table shows fewer than 200,000 clones, with approximately 80% occurring only once. Study-wide results and limits: Researchers reported in a later analysis that common viral pathogens appeared linked to several top clusters.

To note about this clone: No antigen is known for it.

Sequencing was carried out using PBMCs. The TCR originated in a woman between 45 and 65 years old in good health and CMV-seropositive. The rearrangement uses TRBV18 and TRBJ1-5; D may be TRBD1 (5 bases). CDR3 sequence: CASSPQGLGSSMGNQPQHF. CDR3 coding DNA: TGTGCCAGCTCACCACAGGGGCTCGGTTCTTCGATGGGAAATCAGCCCCAGCATTTT.